This T cell receptor beta chain was identified during a study of blood T cells in healthy people across ages. Ten milliliters of peripheral blood were drawn from each donor. A second PCR of 7 to 11 cycles used a sample-barcoded 5' primer and a J-beta primer mix. A single record per CDR3 protein comes from TCRdb applying MiXCR to the 5' RACE reads. This table holds some 1,000,000 distinct CDR3 sequences, about 25% found once. The CDR3 runs 16 residues. V lost 2 bases and J 6 bases, leaving 14 bases between the germline ends. CDR1 is SGHTA and CDR2 is FQGTGA in the germline V gene. The same data also contributed to another study, on T cells of mothers and their children. From that second work: Every microgram of extracted RNA entered cDNA synthesis, around 1.6 ug per 15 ul. Thymic selection shapes TCR recombination output in related pairs, and it does so similarly in unrelated pairs. Clones that were microchimeric and persistent were not detected among T cells.

The chain has TRBV7-3 and TRBJ1-6; D is unclear. This TCR came from a girl aged 2-10 years in good health. Sequencing was done on a sample of blood. For the CDR3, the DNA is TGTGCCAGCAGCTTACGGGCGACGGAGACTAATTCACCCCTCCACTTT. Translating gives CASSLRATETNSPLHF.